Following are 10 T cell receptor beta chains from one sample sequenced in a study of type 1 and type 2 diabetes patients. PCR was run on genomic DNA. Multiplex PCR with 30 forward and 13 reverse primers amplified the TCR beta CDR3. TCRdb used MiXCR to reprocess the multiplex PCR reads, holding one entry per CDR3 protein. The sample yields fewer than 300,000 distinct CDR3 sequences, around 47% seen once. The sequencing sample was made of peripheral blood mononuclear cells (PBMCs). Receptors were obtained from a man between 18 and 35 years old with type 2 diabetes.

The sample holds many counts of this clonotype. This sequence joins TRBV14 and TRBJ2-6, with D uncertain. V shed 2 bases and J shed 1 base, with 15 bases lying between them. This CDR3 comprises 18 residues. Germline V lookup: CDR1 SGHDN, CDR2 FVKESK. This CDR3 reads CASSQTLGSSSGANVLTF. The DNA for the CDR3 is TGTGCCAGCAGCCAAACCCTCGGCAGCTCATCTGGGGCCAACGTCCTGACTTTC.

The rearrangement joins TRBV27 to TRBJ1-1; D not certain. Looked up from germline, CDR1 is MNHEY and CDR2 is SMNVEV (reference sequence). This CDR3 is built from 13 residues. V gave up 7 bases and J gave up 3 bases, with 12 bases separating them. The CDR3 DNA sequence: TGTGCCAGCAAAGTTTATGGGGACACTGAAGCTTTCTTT. Its translation is CASKVYGDTEAFF.

The genes are TRBV20-1 and TRBJ2-3, with 11 bases lining up with TRBD2. There are 15 residues in the CDR3. J was trimmed by 0 bases and V by 6 bases; bases with no gene match: 5. Germline V gene sequence: CDR1 DFQATT, CDR2 SNEGSKA (reference sequence). The DNA for the CDR3 is TGCAGTGCGTTGGCTAGCGGGAGGAGCACAGATACGCAGTATTTT. It translates to CSALASGRSTDTQYF.

In this sample, this clonotype turned up once. J is TRBJ1-2 and V is TRBV7-9; 9 bases align to TRBD1. After removal of 7 bases from V and 8 bases from J, the junction contained 14 bases not matched to a gene. The CDR3 has 15 residues. Germline V gene data show CDR1 as SEHNR and CDR2 as FQNEAQ (reference sequence). The CDR3 is CASIEITGGSGGYTF. The CDR3 region has the DNA TGTGCCAGCATCGAAATCACAGGGGGCTCTGGAGGCTACACCTTC.

This clonotype was seen repeatedly, ten times or more. The rearrangement joins TRBV25-1 to TRBJ2-7; no clear D. CDR3 length equals 11 residues. CDR1 MGHDK and CDR2 SYGVNS come from the germline V gene. V was trimmed by 7 bases and J by 0 bases, leaving 4 bases between them. The CDR3 region has the DNA TGTGCCAGCAATGCCTCCTACGAGCAGTACTTC. Amino acids: CASNASYEQYF.

The genes are TRBV6-5 and TRBJ2-7; TRBD1 matches 8 bases. CDR3 length: 14 residues. J was trimmed by 6 bases and V by 6 bases; bases with no gene match: 10. CDR1 is MNHEY, CDR2 SVGAGI, per germline. The CDR3 nucleotides read TGTGCCAGCAGGGGGATAGACAGGGGCAGCGAGCAGTACTTC. It specifies CASRGIDRGSEQYF.

This chain connects TRBV7-6 to TRBJ1-6; 10 positions match TRBD1. CDR3 size: 14 residues. CDR1 is SGHVS, CDR2 FNYEAQ, per germline. V dropped 4 bases and J dropped 14; count of bases not matched to a gene: 8. The CDR3 loop reads CASSSGTGDFTLHF. The CDR3 bases are TGTGCCAGCAGCTCCGGGACAGGGGATTTCACCCTCCACTTT. Complete variable domain (other parts from reference TRBV7-6 and TRBJ1-6): GAGVSQSPRYKVTKRGQDVALRCDPISGHVSLYWYRQALGQGPEFLTYFNYEAQQDKSGLPNDRFSAERPEGSISTLTIQRTEQRDSAMYRCASSSGTGDFTLHFGNGTRLTVT.

This clonotype appeared a few times. This sequence joins TRBV20-1 and TRBJ2-7, with D unclear. CDR1 and CDR2 (germline): DFQATT, SNEGSKA (reference sequence). Trimming removed 0 bases at V and 3 bases at J, with 9 bases between. The CDR3 length is 13 residues. Written as DNA, the CDR3 is TGCAGTGCTAGAGAAACAGACGGCTACGAGCAGTACTTC. Translating gives CSARETDGYEQYF.

This clonotype was observed a handful of times. The chain's CDR3 is CASSPLAGGREQYF. In DNA form, the CDR3 reads TGTGCCAGCAGTCCCTTGGCAGGGGGCAGGGAGCAGTACTTC. The chain employs TRBV28 and TRBJ2-7; 8 bases align to TRBD1. Germline-derived CDR1 and CDR2 are MDHEN and SYDVKM. This CDR3 comprises 14 residues. The V segment lost 5 bases and the J segment 7 bases; nucleotides outside the gene matches: 10.

The chain couples TRBV9 to TRBJ2-1; 12 positions agree with TRBD2. The germline CDR1 and CDR2 sequences are SGDLS and YYNGEE. Trimming at V came to 2 bases and at J to 9 bases, leaving 6 bases not matched to a gene. The CDR3 consists of 15 residues. The CDR3 sequence is CASSVWTSGEGEQFF. In DNA, the CDR3 is TGTGCCAGCAGCGTTTGGACTAGCGGGGAGGGTGAGCAGTTCTTC.